The 3 T cell receptor beta chains listed next were all sequenced from one sample in a study of blood T cell dynamics during melanoma immunotherapy. Stated time point: pre-treatment baseline. Assay used: immunoSEQ multiplex PCR; TCRdb lists only in-frame clones, some missing. The sample has some 13,000 clones, under 95% seen once. The sequencing here drew on effector memory CD8+ T cells from blood, taken from a patient treated with checkpoint blockade. These receptor sequences come from a human donor with melanoma.

V is TRBV29-1 and J is TRBJ2-7; D perhaps matches TRBD1 (6 bases). Germline values: CDR1 SQVTM, CDR2 ANQGSEA. Trimming left V 7 bases short and J 5 bases short, with 9 bases between. The CDR3 is 10 amino acids. CDR3 in DNA: TGCAGCGCCACAGGGAACGAGCAGTACTTC. This gives the protein CSATGNEQYF.

CDR3 in amino acids: CASSLVSRGKQYF. The CDR3 region has the DNA TGTGCCAGCAGCTTAGTCAGCAGAGGCAAGCAGTACTTC. The genes are TRBV7-3 and TRBJ2-7, with D hard to call. The CDR3 loop spans 13 amino acids. The V and J ends lost 2 bases and 8 bases respectively, with 13 bases between them. Germline assignment: CDR1 SGHTA and CDR2 FQGTGA.

The V gene is TRBV19, the J gene TRBJ1-5, with a tentative D call TRBD1 (5 bases). In germline, CDR1 is LNHDA, CDR2 SQIVND (reference sequence). This CDR3 spans 15 amino acids. V lost 5 bases and J 0 bases, leaving 11 bases between the germline ends. Here the CDR3 DNA reads TGTGCCAGTAGTCTACAGGAGACTAGCAATCAGCCCCAGCATTTT. Its protein is CASSLQETSNQPQHF.